What follows are 27 T cell receptor beta chains derived from one specimen sequenced in a study of blood T cell repertoires in COVID-19. Repertoires were generated with immunoSEQ multiplex PCR, while TCRdb's copy carries only in-frame clones and drops some. The table has about 330,000 clones, over 75% seen once. Sequencing input: PBMCs or T cells enriched from blood (not recorded which). These receptors came from a woman between 25 and 40 years old who had recovered from COVID-19.

The gene calls are TRBV7-9 and TRBJ2-2; a weak D match, TRBD2 (5 bases). The CDR3 is made up of 17 amino acids. Deletions cut 4 bases from V and 5 bases from J, with 20 bases between. CDR1 SEHNR and CDR2 FQNEAQ come from the germline V gene (reference sequence). DNA of the CDR3: TGTGCCAGCAGCTCCGTACACCCGGGATCTAGGACCGGGGAGCTGTTTTTT. This sequence encodes CASSSVHPGSRTGELFF.

The chain has TRBV20-1 and TRBJ1-5, with a weak D call TRBD1 (5 bases). This CDR3 region has 17 residues. Per germline, CDR1 DFQATT and CDR2 SNEGSKA (reference sequence). The V gene lost 3 bases and the J gene lost 4 bases, with 22 bases spanning the gap. In DNA, the CDR3 is TGCAGTGCTAGTCGAGCCGACAGCATACTTAGGAATCAGCCCCAGCATTTT. Translated: CSASRADSILRNQPQHF.

This clone was observed a single time. This sequence joins TRBV28 and TRBJ2-3, with a possible D match to TRBD2 (7 bases). Looked up from germline, CDR1 is MDHEN and CDR2 is SYDVKM. This CDR3 is 12 amino acids long. The germline V and J ends were trimmed by 10 bases and 3 bases, with 11 bases remaining between them. The DNA for the CDR3 is TGTGCCACTGGGGGGGCGACAGATACGCAGTATTTT. Translating it yields CATGGATDTQYF. Complete variable domain (other parts from reference TRBV28 and TRBJ2-3): DVKVTQSSRYLVKRTGEKVFLECVQDMDHENMFWYRQDPGLGLRLIYFSYDVKMKEKGDIPEGYSVSREKKERFSLILESASTNQTSMYLCATGGATDTQYFGPGTRLTVL.

This clone was detected only a few times. The rearrangement joins TRBV27 to TRBJ1-5; D is undetermined. The CDR3 has 14 amino acids. The V and J ends lost 6 bases and 5 bases respectively, with 14 bases between them. CDR1 is MNHEY, CDR2 SMNVEV, per germline (reference sequence). The DNA for the CDR3 is TGTGCCAGCAGAAATCCGGGGTACGATCAGCCCCAGCATTTT. Its translation: CASRNPGYDQPQHF.

The chain combines TRBV7-8 with TRBJ1-2, with D possibly being TRBD1 (5 bases). The CDR3 loop spans 13 amino acids. Germline loops: CDR1 SGHVS, CDR2 FQNEAQ. The V end was cut by 5 bases, the J end by 5 bases, with 12 bases between. The CDR3 DNA is TGTGCCAGCAGCCCAACGGGGGGTTATGGCTACACCTTC. Its translation: CASSPTGGYGYTF.

This clone occurred a few times. The chain has TRBV7-9 and TRBJ1-6; D gene uncertain. The V and J ends lost 4 bases and 8 bases respectively, with 6 bases between them. Per germline, CDR1 SEHNR and CDR2 FQNEAQ (reference sequence). This CDR3 comprises 12 residues. The CDR3 protein is CASSSMDSPLHF. In nucleotides, the CDR3 is TGTGCCAGCAGCTCTATGGATTCACCCCTCCACTTT.

The chain couples TRBV19 to TRBJ2-7, with D possibly being TRBD1 (5 bases). The V end was cut by 5 bases, the J end by 2 bases, with 13 bases between. Germline V lookup: CDR1 LNHDA, CDR2 SQIVND (reference sequence). The CDR3 spans 14 residues. The CDR3 DNA follows: TGTGCCAGTAGTTTGACAGTCAACACCTACGAGCAGTACTTC. Protein sequence: CASSLTVNTYEQYF. Supplemented by reference TRBV19 and TRBJ2-7, the full variable domain reads DGGITQSPKYLFRKEGQNVTLSCEQNLNHDAMYWYRQDPGQGLRLIYYSQIVNDFQKGDIAEGYSVSREKKESFPLTVTSAQKNPTAFYLCASSLTVNTYEQYFGPGTRLTVT.

The rearrangement links TRBV4-1 to TRBJ2-5, with 7 bases that match TRBD1. Germline CDR1 MGHRA, CDR2 YSYEKL. The V gene end was trimmed by 2 bases and the J gene end by 3 bases; junction bases not matched to a gene: 0. The CDR3 covers 13 residues. CDR3 protein: CASSQTGEETQYF. DNA of the CDR3: TGCGCCAGCAGCCAAACAGGGGAAGAGACCCAGTACTTC.

The chain has TRBV6-2 or TRBV6-3 and TRBJ1-5, with a tentative D call TRBD1 (6 bases). The CDR3 is 15 amino acids. The V and J ends lost 6 bases and 4 bases respectively, with 16 bases between them. Germline loops: CDR1 MNHEY, CDR2 SVGEGT. The chain's CDR3 is CASSLEVQGNQPQHF. In DNA form, the CDR3 reads TGTGCCAGCAGCCTCGAGGTCCAGGGGAATCAGCCCCAGCATTTT.

The genes are TRBV7-9 and TRBJ1-1; perhaps TRBD1 as D (5 bases). Germline CDR1 SEHNR, CDR2 FQNEAQ (reference sequence). V lost 1 base, J lost 6 bases, and 9 bases lay in between. This CDR3 is 13 amino acids long. The CDR3 here is CASSLGRGAEAFF. As DNA, the CDR3 is TGTGCCAGCAGCTTAGGGAGGGGAGCTGAAGCTTTCTTT.

The V gene is TRBV5-5, the J gene TRBJ1-6, with 9 bases matching TRBD1. The trim removed 3 bases at V and 8 bases at J, leaving 9 bases unmatched. Looked up from germline, CDR1 is SGHKS and CDR2 is YYEKEE (reference sequence). The CDR3 spans 16 residues. CDR3 sequence reads: CASSSGTGSSYSPLHF. CDR3 DNA sequence: TGTGCCAGCAGCTCGGGGACAGGGTCTAGTTATTCACCCCTCCACTTT.

The genes are TRBV28 and TRBJ1-5; D is unclear. The V gene lost 6 bases and the J gene lost 6 bases, with 15 bases spanning the gap. CDR3 size: 14 residues. Germline assignment: CDR1 MDHEN and CDR2 SYDVKM. CDR3 loop: CASRLAGDAQPQHF. The CDR3 DNA is TGTGCCAGCAGGCTGGCCGGGGATGCTCAGCCCCAGCATTTT. The whole variable domain, filled in from reference TRBV28 and TRBJ1-5, reads DVKVTQSSRYLVKRTGEKVFLECVQDMDHENMFWYRQDPGLGLRLIYFSYDVKMKEKGDIPEGYSVSREKKERFSLILESASTNQTSMYLCASRLAGDAQPQHFGDGTRLSIL.

This clone is a singleton in its sample. The junction departs from germline at one end; a sequencing error may be responsible. This chain uses TRBV20-1 with TRBJ2-1; no definite D call. Germline loops: CDR1 DFQATT, CDR2 SNEGSKA (reference sequence). The CDR3 sequence is 13 residues long. CDR3 region: CSASGSSCNEQFF. DNA of the CDR3: TGCAGTGCTAGTGGTAGCTCCTGCAATGAGCAGTTCTTC.

The chain recombines TRBV6-4 with TRBJ1-1; D is uncertain. The CDR3 loop spans 15 amino acids. From germline, CDR1 is MRHNA and CDR2 SNTAGT. Trimming shortened V by 0 bases and J by 5 bases, and 13 bases separated the two germline ends. The CDR3 DNA reads as TGTGCCAGCAGTGACTCGGCCGGCGCGGAAACTGAAGCTTTCTTT. Its protein product is CASSDSAGAETEAFF.

The chain carries TRBV2 and TRBJ2-5; 9 bases match TRBD1. This CDR3 is built from 16 residues. V was clipped by 5 bases and J by 2 bases; unmatched bases: 9. Germline CDR1 is SNHLY and CDR2 is FYNNEI. The CDR3 DNA is TGTGCCAGCAGTTACCGGGACAGGGAAATACAAGAGACCCAGTACTTC. Residues: CASSYRDREIQETQYF.

This clone was detected once. DNA of the CDR3: TGTGCCATCAGGGGCGCAGAAACAGATACGCAGTATTTT. Translating it yields CAIRGAETDTQYF. The V call is TRBV10-3, the J call TRBJ2-3; D remains ambiguous. Trimming cost V 6 bases and J 3 bases, with 10 bases left between them. The CDR3 is made up of 13 amino acids. Per the germline V gene, CDR1 is ENHRY and CDR2 is SYGVKD.

The chain combines TRBV19 with TRBJ1-2, with D unclear. The germline V and J ends were trimmed by 3 bases and 7 bases, with 18 bases remaining between them. This CDR3 has 15 amino acids. From germline, CDR1 is LNHDA and CDR2 SQIVND (reference sequence). CDR3 in amino acids: CASSIPTRWFAGYTF. CDR3 DNA sequence: TGTGCCAGTAGTATCCCGACACGTTGGTTTGCTGGCTACACCTTC. The entire variable domain, with the rest obtained from reference TRBV19 and TRBJ1-2, is as follows: DGGITQSPKYLFRKEGQNVTLSCEQNLNHDAMYWYRQDPGQGLRLIYYSQIVNDFQKGDIAEGYSVSREKKESFPLTVTSAQKNPTAFYLCASSIPTRWFAGYTFGSGTRLTVV.

This chain joins TRBV2 and TRBJ1-1, with a possible D match to TRBD1 (6 bases). The CDR3 is 12 amino acids. Germline V gives CDR1 SNHLY, CDR2 FYNNEI. Deletions cut 9 bases from V and 6 bases from J, with 14 bases between. CDR3 sequence: CARSGGAAEAFF. The DNA for the CDR3 is TGTGCCAGGTCCGGGGGGGCCGCTGAAGCTTTCTTT. The full variable domain, completed using reference TRBV2 and TRBJ1-1, is EPEVTQTPSHQVTQMGQEVILRCVPISNHLYFYWYRQILGQKVEFLVSFYNNEISEKSEIFDDQFSVERPDGSNFTLKIRSTKLEDSAMYFCARSGGAAEAFFGQGTRLTVV.

The rearrangement joins TRBV7-2 to TRBJ1-2; D may be TRBD1 (6 bases). With 4 bases removed from V and 3 bases from J, the gap between germline ends came to 12 bases. Germline CDR1 is SGHTA and CDR2 is FQGNSA. This CDR3 region has 14 residues. The CDR3 sequence: CASSSSGGHYGYTF. The CDR3 nucleotides read TGTGCCAGCAGCTCCTCGGGGGGCCACTATGGCTACACCTTC.

V gene TRBV2 combines with J gene TRBJ2-7; 7 positions agree with TRBD1. J lost 3 bases, V lost 8 bases, and 13 bases had no gene match. There are 15 residues in the CDR3. Germline V CDR1 and CDR2: SNHLY, FYNNEI. The CDR3: CASLSPWDRDYEQYF. The CDR3 coding sequence is TGTGCCAGCTTGAGTCCCTGGGACAGAGACTACGAGCAGTACTTC.

The CDR3 sequence: CASSLERSGVTEAFF. The CDR3 nucleotides are TGCGCCAGCAGCTTGGAGAGGTCGGGGGTGACTGAAGCTTTCTTT. The rearrangement joins TRBV5-1 to TRBJ1-1; a possible D gene is TRBD1 (5 bases). V shed 0 bases and J shed 5 bases, with 14 bases lying between them. Germline V gives CDR1 SGHRS, CDR2 YFSETQ. The CDR3 covers 15 residues.

The rearrangement joins TRBV6-1 to TRBJ1-6; possible D gene TRBD1, 5 bases. The CDR3 sequence is 12 residues long. Trimming took off 7 bases at V and 9 bases at J, with 10 bases between the two ends. Germline V lookup: CDR1 MNHNS, CDR2 SASEGT. The CDR3 DNA reads as TGTGCCAGCACCCCCGGGGGTTCACCCCTCCACTTT. It specifies CASTPGGSPLHF.

The rearrangement joins TRBV18 to TRBJ1-3; D is possibly TRBD1 (6 bases). Germline V gene sequence: CDR1 KGHSH, CDR2 LQKENI. Trimming took off 3 bases at V and 0 bases at J, with 9 bases between the two ends. This CDR3 is 15 amino acids long. As DNA, the CDR3 is TGTGCCAGCTCACCCCGGACAGACTCTGGAAACACCATATATTTT. This sequence encodes CASSPRTDSGNTIYF.

The chain has TRBV7-2 and TRBJ1-4; 7 bases fit TRBD1. CDR1 is SGHTA and CDR2 is FQGNSA in the germline V gene. V gave up 4 bases and J gave up 0 bases; unmatched junction bases: 5. The CDR3 is 16 residues long. CDR3 region: CASSWGQRATNEKLFF. For the CDR3, the DNA is TGTGCCAGCAGCTGGGGACAGCGTGCAACTAATGAAAAACTGTTTTTT.

This chain joins TRBV5-4 and TRBJ1-1; the match to TRBD1 covers 9 bases. CDR3 length equals 15 residues. CDR1 SGHNT and CDR2 YYREEE come from the germline V gene (reference sequence). V lost 3 bases to trimming and J lost 4 bases; unmatched junction nucleotides: 7. CDR3 DNA: TGTGCCAGCAGCTCGATGACAGGGGGTAGCACTGAAGCTTTCTTT. It codes for CASSSMTGGSTEAFF.

The chain joins TRBV7-2 to TRBJ1-5; 7 bases agree with TRBD1. CDR1 and CDR2 from the germline V gene are SGHTA and FQGNSA. Trimming at V came to 5 bases and at J to 6 bases, leaving 13 bases not matched to a gene. This CDR3 spans 16 amino acids. CDR3 protein: CASSPRGTETGQPQHF. The CDR3 DNA is TGTGCCAGCAGCCCAAGGGGGACAGAAACAGGTCAGCCCCAGCATTTT.

The rearrangement joins TRBV21-1 to TRBJ2-7; the D call of TRBD1 is as the table states it, not checked on the DNA. TRBV21-1 is tagged as a pseudogene. CDR3 length: 16 amino acids. CDR3 DNA: TGTGCCAGCAGCAAAGTATTGGACAGGTTGCGATACGAGCAGTACTTC. It translates to CASSKVLDRLRYEQYF.